This T cell receptor beta chain was profiled in a study of blood T cells in healthy people across ages. The germline gives CDR1 MNHNS, CDR2 SASEGT. V was shortened by 6 bases and J by 2 bases, with 15 bases between the two germline ends. The CDR3 has 15 residues. Primers used in a second PCR of roughly 6 to 11 cycles were a sample-barcoded 5' primer and a J-beta primer mix. TCRdb ran MiXCR on the 5' RACE reads and lists one entry per CDR3 protein. The table shows about 1,400,000 distinct CDR3 sequences, with 40% to 50% occurring only once. Collection of approximately 9.3 milliliters of peripheral blood was performed for each donor.

The sequencing sample was made of blood. This chain links TRBV6-1 with TRBJ2-3, with D perhaps matching TRBD1 (5 bases). This receptor was taken from a woman under 30 in good health. CDR3 residues: CASSEIGAFTDTQYF. In DNA form, the CDR3 reads TGTGCCAGCAGCGAAATTGGGGCGTTCACAGATACGCAGTATTTT.